The rows below give T cell receptor beta chains drawn from one sample of a study of identical twins. In TCRdb, the 5' RACE reads were re-called with MiXCR into one record per CDR3 protein. Of approximately 530,000 distinct CDR3 sequences detected, 20% to 25% appear once; the ten largest clones hold around 0.47%. These same records also appear under a second study, on yellow fever vaccine responses in identical twins.

Sequenced input: CD4+ T cells sorted from blood. The origin of the receptors is a woman under 30 in good health. The CDR3 runs from the conserved cysteine through the conserved F or W. D genes are given only for firm matches. A clone size is listed for some rows: how often the clone was seen (once, few, many), or a class if it is expanded.

d_gene: NA
v_gene: TRBV7-9
abundance: NA
j_gene: TRBJ2-1
len: 14
CDR3aa: CASSLRTLQNEQFF
CDR3nt: TGTGCCAGCAGCCTCCGGACCTTACAAAATGAGCAGTTCTTC

d_gene: NA
v_gene: TRBV29-1
abundance: few
j_gene: TRBJ2-3
len: 14
CDR3aa: CSVVGATSTDTQYF
CDR3nt: TGCAGCGTTGTGGGGGCCACTAGCACAGATACGCAGTATTTT

d_gene: NA
v_gene: TRBV20-1
abundance: NA
j_gene: TRBJ1-2
len: 14
CDR3aa: CSARVTGSFYGYTF
CDR3nt: TGCAGTGCTAGAGTTACAGGGAGTTTCTATGGCTACACCTTC

d_gene: NA
v_gene: TRBV7-9
abundance: NA
j_gene: TRBJ1-1
len: 17
CDR3aa: CASSSVWDWRGNTEAFF
CDR3nt: TGTGCCAGCAGCTCGGTCTGGGACTGGAGGGGAAACACTGAAGCTTTCTTT

d_gene: NA
v_gene: TRBV11-3
abundance: NA
j_gene: TRBJ2-3
len: 14
CDR3aa: CASSSTGTTDTQYF
CDR3nt: TGTGCCAGCAGCTCTACGGGGACCACAGATACGCAGTATTTT

d_gene: TRBD2
v_gene: TRBV12-5
abundance: NA
j_gene: TRBJ2-5
len: 14
CDR3aa: CASGPRLAGGPQYF
CDR3nt: TGTGCTAGTGGTCCCCGCCTAGCGGGGGGACCTCAGTACTTC

d_gene: TRBD2
v_gene: TRBV12-3/TRBV12-4
abundance: few
j_gene: TRBJ2-1
len: 14
CDR3aa: CASRRDGGRNEQFF
CDR3nt: TGTGCCAGCAGAAGGGACGGGGGGAGGAATGAGCAGTTCTTC

d_gene: TRBD1
v_gene: TRBV27
abundance: NA
j_gene: TRBJ1-2
len: 15
CDR3aa: CASSFSIRDRAGYTF
CDR3nt: TGTGCCAGCAGTTTCTCCATCCGGGACAGGGCGGGCTACACCTTC

d_gene: TRBD2
v_gene: TRBV20-1
abundance: few
j_gene: TRBJ2-1
len: 16
CDR3aa: CSARRGSGGSYNEQFF
CDR3nt: TGCAGTGCTAGGAGGGGAAGCGGGGGCTCCTACAATGAGCAGTTCTTC

d_gene: NA
v_gene: TRBV7-2
abundance: many
j_gene: TRBJ2-5
len: 13
CDR3aa: CASSLGGREAQYF
CDR3nt: TGTGCCAGCAGCTTAGGGGGACGCGAGGCCCAGTACTTC

d_gene: NA
v_gene: TRBV7-6
abundance: few
j_gene: TRBJ1-1
len: 14
CDR3aa: CASSLEPGDTEAFF
CDR3nt: TGTGCCAGCAGCTTAGAACCGGGTGACACTGAAGCTTTCTTT

d_gene: NA
v_gene: TRBV12-3/TRBV12-4
abundance: NA
j_gene: TRBJ1-1
len: 15
CDR3aa: CASSPFGQGGTEAFF
CDR3nt: TGTGCCAGCAGTCCATTCGGGCAGGGTGGCACTGAAGCTTTCTTT

d_gene: NA
v_gene: TRBV4-2
abundance: NA
j_gene: TRBJ2-3
len: 15
CDR3aa: CASSQAGSPTDTQYF
CDR3nt: TGTGCCAGCAGCCAAGCGGGAAGCCCCACAGATACGCAGTATTTT

d_gene: TRBD1
v_gene: TRBV24-1
abundance: NA
j_gene: TRBJ2-7
len: 15
CDR3aa: CATSQGQAGSHEQYF
CDR3nt: TGTGCCACCAGTCAGGGACAGGCGGGCTCCCACGAGCAGTACTTC

d_gene: TRBD2
v_gene: TRBV20-1
abundance: NA
j_gene: TRBJ2-1
len: 18
CDR3aa: CSASHGLAGESSYNEQFF
CDR3nt: TGCAGTGCTAGCCATGGACTAGCGGGAGAGAGCTCCTACAATGAGCAGTTCTTC

d_gene: NA
v_gene: TRBV5-1
abundance: NA
j_gene: TRBJ1-1
len: 15
CDR3aa: CASSREIRMNTEAFF
CDR3nt: TGCGCCAGCAGCCGTGAGATCCGAATGAACACTGAAGCTTTCTTT

d_gene: NA
v_gene: TRBV10-3
abundance: NA
j_gene: TRBJ1-2
len: 14
CDR3aa: CAISGDRIVGGYTF
CDR3nt: TGTGCCATCAGTGGCGACAGGATAGTAGGCGGCTACACCTTC

d_gene: NA
v_gene: TRBV27
abundance: NA
j_gene: TRBJ1-1
len: 16
CDR3aa: CASSLHPWQGNAEAFF
CDR3nt: TGTGCCAGCAGTTTACACCCGTGGCAGGGGAACGCTGAAGCTTTCTTT

d_gene: NA
v_gene: TRBV6-2/TRBV6-3
abundance: NA
j_gene: TRBJ2-2
len: 15
CDR3aa: CASSRGRQPTGELFF
CDR3nt: TGTGCCAGCAGTCGCGGAAGACAGCCCACCGGGGAGCTGTTTTTT

d_gene: TRBD2
v_gene: TRBV6-1
abundance: NA
j_gene: TRBJ2-1
len: 17
CDR3aa: CASSQVMGLAGVHEQFF
CDR3nt: TGTGCCAGCAGCCAGGTCATGGGACTAGCGGGAGTTCATGAGCAGTTCTTC

d_gene: NA
v_gene: TRBV12-3/TRBV12-4
abundance: NA
j_gene: TRBJ2-1
len: 11
CDR3aa: CASSSVYTQFF
CDR3nt: TGTGCCAGCAGTTCTGTTTATACGCAGTTCTTC

d_gene: NA
v_gene: TRBV5-5
abundance: NA
j_gene: TRBJ2-5
len: 14
CDR3aa: CASSRFIIEETQYF
CDR3nt: TGTGCCAGCAGCCGTTTTATCATTGAAGAGACCCAGTACTTC

d_gene: TRBD2
v_gene: TRBV2
abundance: once
j_gene: TRBJ2-1
len: 17
CDR3aa: CASSEKLRTSGTNEQFF
CDR3nt: TGTGCCAGCAGTGAAAAGCTGCGGACTAGCGGGACCAATGAGCAGTTCTTC

d_gene: NA
v_gene: TRBV20-1
abundance: NA
j_gene: TRBJ2-2
len: 15
CDR3aa: CSASGTVGGTGELFF
CDR3nt: TGCAGTGCCTCCGGGACTGTAGGCGGCACCGGGGAGCTGTTTTTT

d_gene: NA
v_gene: TRBV27
abundance: NA
j_gene: TRBJ2-4
len: 14
CDR3aa: CASSSTDSRNIQYF
CDR3nt: TGTGCCAGCAGTTCGACCGATAGTAGGAACATTCAGTACTTC

d_gene: NA
v_gene: TRBV6-2/TRBV6-3
abundance: NA
j_gene: TRBJ1-2
len: 13
CDR3aa: CASRARVNYGYTF
CDR3nt: TGTGCCAGCAGGGCCAGGGTTAACTATGGCTACACCTTC

d_gene: NA
v_gene: TRBV5-1
abundance: NA
j_gene: TRBJ2-3
len: 14
CDR3aa: CASTSGRPTDTQYF
CDR3nt: TGCGCCAGCACCTCCGGAAGACCCACAGATACGCAGTATTTT

d_gene: TRBD2
v_gene: TRBV29-1
abundance: few
j_gene: TRBJ2-3
len: 15
CDR3aa: CSVGRTSGRADTQYF
CDR3nt: TGCAGCGTTGGCAGGACTAGCGGGAGGGCAGATACGCAGTATTTT

d_gene: NA
v_gene: TRBV5-1
abundance: NA
j_gene: TRBJ2-1
len: 14
CDR3aa: CASSPELNNNEQFF
CDR3nt: TGCGCCAGCAGCCCGGAGCTTAATAACAATGAGCAGTTCTTC

d_gene: NA
v_gene: TRBV12-3/TRBV12-4
abundance: NA
j_gene: TRBJ1-5
len: 14
CDR3aa: CASLTGNSNQPQHF
CDR3nt: TGTGCCAGCCTAACGGGGAATAGCAATCAGCCCCAGCATTTT

d_gene: TRBD1
v_gene: TRBV12-3/TRBV12-4
abundance: NA
j_gene: TRBJ1-1
len: 13
CDR3aa: CASSYRGFTEAFF
CDR3nt: TGTGCCAGCAGTTACAGGGGTTTTACTGAAGCTTTCTTT

d_gene: NA
v_gene: TRBV5-1
abundance: few
j_gene: TRBJ2-7
len: 12
CDR3aa: CASSPRGAEQYF
CDR3nt: TGCGCCAGCAGCCCCCGGGGGGCAGAGCAGTACTTC

d_gene: TRBD1
v_gene: TRBV28
abundance: NA
j_gene: TRBJ2-2
len: 16
CDR3aa: CASSQQGTGRTGELFF
CDR3nt: TGTGCCAGCAGCCAGCAGGGGACAGGGAGAACCGGGGAGCTGTTTTTT

d_gene: TRBD1
v_gene: TRBV20-1
abundance: NA
j_gene: TRBJ2-3
len: 14
CDR3aa: CSAEGQASTDTQYF
CDR3nt: TGCAGTGCTGAGGGACAGGCTAGCACAGATACGCAGTATTTT

d_gene: TRBD2
v_gene: TRBV28
abundance: few
j_gene: TRBJ2-7
len: 16
CDR3aa: CASSIMREVSSYEQYF
CDR3nt: TGTGCCAGCAGTATTATGCGGGAGGTGAGCTCCTACGAGCAGTACTTC

d_gene: NA
v_gene: TRBV4-1
abundance: NA
j_gene: TRBJ2-1
len: 14
CDR3aa: CASSPEAAGNEQFF
CDR3nt: TGCGCCAGCAGCCCCGAGGCCGCGGGCAATGAGCAGTTCTTC

d_gene: TRBD2
v_gene: TRBV5-1
abundance: NA
j_gene: TRBJ2-3
len: 16
CDR3aa: CASSRLAGGPPDTQYF
CDR3nt: TGCGCCAGCAGCAGGTTAGCGGGAGGGCCCCCAGATACGCAGTATTTT

d_gene: NA
v_gene: TRBV19
abundance: NA
j_gene: TRBJ2-2
len: 15
CDR3aa: CASSIGRINTGELFF
CDR3nt: TGTGCCAGTAGTATAGGGCGGATAAACACCGGGGAGCTGTTTTTT

d_gene: NA
v_gene: TRBV20-1
abundance: few
j_gene: TRBJ2-2
len: 15
CDR3aa: CSASRTGGVSGELFF
CDR3nt: TGCAGTGCTAGCCGGACAGGCGGGGTCTCCGGGGAGCTGTTTTTT

d_gene: NA
v_gene: TRBV25-1
abundance: NA
j_gene: TRBJ2-2
len: 13
CDR3aa: CASSIQADGELFF
CDR3nt: TGTGCCAGCAGTATCCAGGCAGATGGGGAGCTGTTTTTT

d_gene: NA
v_gene: TRBV20-1
abundance: once
j_gene: TRBJ2-2
len: 15
CDR3aa: CSARYWESDTGELFF
CDR3nt: TGCAGTGCTAGATACTGGGAATCGGACACCGGGGAGCTGTTTTTT

d_gene: TRBD2
v_gene: TRBV5-1
abundance: NA
j_gene: TRBJ2-5
len: 17
CDR3aa: CASSLGLAGGKGETQYF
CDR3nt: TGCGCCAGCAGCCTTGGACTAGCGGGAGGGAAGGGGGAGACCCAGTACTTC

d_gene: NA
v_gene: TRBV10-3
abundance: NA
j_gene: TRBJ1-1
len: 14
CDR3aa: CAISEVRMNTEAFF
CDR3nt: TGTGCCATCAGTGAGGTCCGAATGAACACTGAAGCTTTCTTT